This T cell receptor (beta chain) was profiled in a study of blood T cell repertoires in COVID-19. For the study at large: COVID-19 samples collected from the United States, Italy and Spain covered acute and convalescent phases.

Study processing details: Quantification of nucleated cells was approximated via reference gene primer amplification. TCRdb keeps only in-frame clones here, not all; method: immunoSEQ multiplex PCR. The V and J calls and clone size are taken from that table; D and trimming were inferred from the DNA. Of 200,000 to 250,000 clones listed, approximately 84% are singletons. Seattle's enrolled individuals joined amid active infection and were then monitored longitudinally. The sequenced sample was peripheral blood. The receptor was isolated from a woman older than 75 with COVID-19, enrolled during active disease.

CDR3 in DNA: TGTGCCAGCAGCAAATTGGCCCAGCGGGAGGGTGTATACAATGAGCAGTTCTTC. Its translation is CASSKLAQREGVYNEQFF. This rearrangement joins TRBV21-1 to TRBJ2-1; TRBD2 was called by the table and not checked on the DNA. TRBV21-1 is assigned pseudogene status. The CDR3 has 18 residues.